This T cell receptor (beta chain) was documented in a study of T cell changes during pregnancy in multiple sclerosis. This clone has just a few counts. The CDR3 has 16 amino acids. V shed 6 bases, J shed 6 bases, and the junction held 15 bases outside the gene matches. Per the germline V gene, CDR1 is MDHEN and CDR2 is SYDVKM. TCRdb's copy holds only in-frame clones and misses some; the assay was immunoSEQ multiplex PCR. The top ten hold roughly 1.7% of the sample, which has around 70,000 clones, 92% seen once. The sequence came from a female donor in good health, enrolled as a control in a pregnancy study. This chain uses TRBV28 with TRBJ2-3; TRBD2 matches 7 bases. The specimen comprised peripheral blood, sampled in the first trimester of pregnancy. The CDR3 sequence: CASSPGGGRAVDTQYF. In DNA, the CDR3 is TGTGCCAGCAGCCCCGGTGGCGGGAGAGCGGTCGATACGCAGTATTTT.